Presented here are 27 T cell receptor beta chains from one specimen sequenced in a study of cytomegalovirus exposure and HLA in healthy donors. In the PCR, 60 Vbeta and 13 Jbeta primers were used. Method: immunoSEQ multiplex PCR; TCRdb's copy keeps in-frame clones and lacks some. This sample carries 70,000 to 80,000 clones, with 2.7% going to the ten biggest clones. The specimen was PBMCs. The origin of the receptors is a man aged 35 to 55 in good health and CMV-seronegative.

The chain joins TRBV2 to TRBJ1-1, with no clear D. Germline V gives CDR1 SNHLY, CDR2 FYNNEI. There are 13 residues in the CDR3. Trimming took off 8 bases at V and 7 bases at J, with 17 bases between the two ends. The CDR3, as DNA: TGTGCCAGCTTGACCGCAAACGCGGGTGAAGCTTTCTTT. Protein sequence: CASLTANAGEAFF.

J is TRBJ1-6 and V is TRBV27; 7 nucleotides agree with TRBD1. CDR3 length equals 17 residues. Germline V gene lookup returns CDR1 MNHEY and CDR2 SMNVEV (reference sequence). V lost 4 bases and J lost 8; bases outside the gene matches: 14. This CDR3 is CASSSDKTGYGDSPLHF. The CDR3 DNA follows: TGTGCCAGCAGTTCCGACAAGACAGGGTACGGGGATTCACCCCTCCACTTT.

The CDR3 sequence is CASSQEANTGELFF. The CDR3 DNA reads TGTGCCAGTAGTCAGGAGGCGAACACCGGGGAGCTGTTTTTT. This sequence joins TRBV19 and TRBJ2-2; a weak D match, TRBD2 (5 bases). The CDR3 consists of 14 residues. CDR1 is LNHDA and CDR2 is SQIVND in the germline V gene (reference sequence). V was cut by 5 bases and J by 0 bases, with 7 bases left in between.

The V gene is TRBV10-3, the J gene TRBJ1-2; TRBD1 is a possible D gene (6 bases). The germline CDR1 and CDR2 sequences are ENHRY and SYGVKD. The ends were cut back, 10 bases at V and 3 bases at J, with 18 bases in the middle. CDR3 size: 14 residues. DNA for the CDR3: TGTGCCAGCCTACAGGGAACTCTCGACTATGGCTACACCTTC. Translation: CASLQGTLDYGYTF.

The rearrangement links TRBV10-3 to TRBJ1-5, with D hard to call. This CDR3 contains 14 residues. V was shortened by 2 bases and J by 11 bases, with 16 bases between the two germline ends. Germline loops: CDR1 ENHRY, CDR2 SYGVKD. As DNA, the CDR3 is TGTGCCATCAGTGAGAGCGGTTCCCTTGTGTCCCAGCATTTT. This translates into CAISESGSLVSQHF.

The CDR3 region has the DNA TGTGCCAGCAGTTCAGGGTTAAAGGGAAACACCATATATTTT. It is translated as CASSSGLKGNTIYF. The chain employs TRBV2 and TRBJ1-3, with D maybe TRBD1 (5 bases). This CDR3 contains 14 residues. Trimming left V 5 bases short and J 4 bases short, with 12 bases between. From germline, CDR1 is SNHLY and CDR2 FYNNEI.

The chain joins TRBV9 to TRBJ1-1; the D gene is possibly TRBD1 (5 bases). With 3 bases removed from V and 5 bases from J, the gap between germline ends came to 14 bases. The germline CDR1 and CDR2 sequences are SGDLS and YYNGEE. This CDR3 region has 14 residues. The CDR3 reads CASSAFGGKTEAFF. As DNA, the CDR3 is TGTGCCAGCAGCGCCTTTGGGGGGAAAACTGAAGCTTTCTTT.

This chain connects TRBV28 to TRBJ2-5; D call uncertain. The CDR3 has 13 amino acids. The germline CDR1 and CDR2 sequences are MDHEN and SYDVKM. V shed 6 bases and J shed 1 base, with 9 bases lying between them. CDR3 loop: CASREPPQETQYF. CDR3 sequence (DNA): TGTGCCAGCAGGGAGCCTCCCCAAGAGACCCAGTACTTC.

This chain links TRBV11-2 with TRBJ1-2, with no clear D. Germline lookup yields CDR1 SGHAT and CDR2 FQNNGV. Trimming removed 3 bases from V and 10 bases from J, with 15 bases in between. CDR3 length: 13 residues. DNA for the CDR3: TGTGCCAGCAGCTTCTCCGGGATAAGATTCTACACCTTC. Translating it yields CASSFSGIRFYTF. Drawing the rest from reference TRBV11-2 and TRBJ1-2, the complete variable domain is EAGVAQSPRYKIIEKRQSVAFWCNPISGHATLYWYQQILGQGPKLLIQFQNNGVVDDSQLPKDRFSAERLKGVDSTLKIQPAKLEDSAVYLCASSFSGIRFYTFGSGTRLTVV.

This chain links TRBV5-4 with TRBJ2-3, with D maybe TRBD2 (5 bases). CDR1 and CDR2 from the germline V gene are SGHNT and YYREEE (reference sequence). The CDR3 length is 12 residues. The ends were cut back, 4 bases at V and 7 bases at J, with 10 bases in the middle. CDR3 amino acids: CASSIIANTQYF. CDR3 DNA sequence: TGTGCCAGCAGCATAATAGCGAATACGCAGTATTTT.

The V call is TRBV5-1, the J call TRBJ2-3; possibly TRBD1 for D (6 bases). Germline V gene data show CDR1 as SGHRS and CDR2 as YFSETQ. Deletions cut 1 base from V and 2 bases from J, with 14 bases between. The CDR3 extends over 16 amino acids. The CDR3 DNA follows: TGCGCCAGCAGCTTGTTACAGGGCCTATCCACAGATACGCAGTATTTT. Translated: CASSLLQGLSTDTQYF.

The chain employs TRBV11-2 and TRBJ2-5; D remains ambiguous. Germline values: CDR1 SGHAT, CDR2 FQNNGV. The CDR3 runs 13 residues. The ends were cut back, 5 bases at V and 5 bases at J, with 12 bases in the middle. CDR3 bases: TGTGCCAGCAGCAGTATAGCCGCCGAGACCCAGTACTTC. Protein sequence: CASSSIAAETQYF.

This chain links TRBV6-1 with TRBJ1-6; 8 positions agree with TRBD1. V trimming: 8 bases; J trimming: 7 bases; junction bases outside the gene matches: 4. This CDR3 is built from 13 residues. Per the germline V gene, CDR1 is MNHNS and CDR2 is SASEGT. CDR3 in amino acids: CASGQGRNSPLHF. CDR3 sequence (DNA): TGTGCCAGCGGACAGGGACGCAATTCACCCCTCCACTTT.

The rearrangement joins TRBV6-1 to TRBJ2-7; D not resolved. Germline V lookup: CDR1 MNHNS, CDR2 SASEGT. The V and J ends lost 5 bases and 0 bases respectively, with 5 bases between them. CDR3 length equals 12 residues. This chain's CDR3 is CASSISSYEQYF. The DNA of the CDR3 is TGTGCCAGCAGTATATCCTCCTACGAGCAGTACTTC.

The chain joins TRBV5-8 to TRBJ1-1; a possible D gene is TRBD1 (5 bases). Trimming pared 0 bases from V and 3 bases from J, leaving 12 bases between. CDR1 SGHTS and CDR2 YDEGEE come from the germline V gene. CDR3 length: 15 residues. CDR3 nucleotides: TGTGCCAGCAGCTTGGGGTCCTCGGGGGACACTGAAGCTTTCTTT. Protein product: CASSLGSSGDTEAFF.

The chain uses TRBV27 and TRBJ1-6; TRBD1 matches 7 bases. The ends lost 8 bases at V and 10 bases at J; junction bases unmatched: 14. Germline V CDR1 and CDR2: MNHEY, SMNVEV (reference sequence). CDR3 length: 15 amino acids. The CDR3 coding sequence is TGTGCCAGCCGTCGAAATGACAGGGAAGGATCACCCCTCCACTTT. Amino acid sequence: CASRRNDREGSPLHF.

This CDR3 is CASSPGLAGLSSTDTQYF. The CDR3 nucleotides read TGTGCCAGCAGTCCCGGACTAGCGGGCTTGTCTAGCACAGATACGCAGTATTTT. The chain carries TRBV27 and TRBJ2-3; 11 nucleotides align to TRBD2. This CDR3 has 18 residues. CDR1 and CDR2 from the germline V gene are MNHEY and SMNVEV (reference sequence). The trim removed 5 bases at V and 0 bases at J, leaving 10 bases unmatched.

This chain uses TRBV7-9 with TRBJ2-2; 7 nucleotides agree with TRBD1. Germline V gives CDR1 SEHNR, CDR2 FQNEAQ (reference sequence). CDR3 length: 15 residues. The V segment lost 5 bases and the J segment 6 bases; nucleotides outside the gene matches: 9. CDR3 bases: TGTGCCAGCAGCCTGACAGGGAAAGGGGCCGGGGAGCTGTTTTTT. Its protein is CASSLTGKGAGELFF.

CDR3 sequence reads: CASSLTQRSTDTQYF. The CDR3, as DNA: TGCGCCAGCAGCTTGACCCAGCGAAGCACAGATACGCAGTATTTT. The chain carries TRBV5-1 and TRBJ2-3, with unresolved D. This CDR3 contains 15 residues. V was clipped by 1 base and J by 0 bases, with 9 bases between them. The germline gives CDR1 SGHRS, CDR2 YFSETQ. The full variable domain, completed using reference TRBV5-1 and TRBJ2-3, is KAGVTQTPRYLIKTRGQQVTLSCSPISGHRSVSWYQQTPGQGLQFLFEYFSETQRNKGNFPGRFSGRQFSNSRSEMNVSTLELGDSALYLCASSLTQRSTDTQYFGPGTRLTVL.

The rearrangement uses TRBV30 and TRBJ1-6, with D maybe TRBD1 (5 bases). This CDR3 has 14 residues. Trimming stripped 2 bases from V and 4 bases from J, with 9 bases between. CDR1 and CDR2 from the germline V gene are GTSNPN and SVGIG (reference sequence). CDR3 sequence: CAWSLTDYNSPLHF. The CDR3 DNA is TGTGCCTGGAGTTTGACAGATTATAATTCACCCCTCCACTTT.

The CDR3 coding sequence is TGTGCCAGCAGTCCCCCGGACAGGGGGCATACTGAAGCTTTCTTT. As protein: CASSPPDRGHTEAFF. The chain uses TRBV6-5 and TRBJ1-1; TRBD1 agrees at 11 bases. The CDR3 sequence is 15 residues long. Germline V gene sequence: CDR1 MNHEY, CDR2 SVGAGI. With 5 bases clipped from V and 5 bases from J, the junction kept 7 bases outside the gene matches.

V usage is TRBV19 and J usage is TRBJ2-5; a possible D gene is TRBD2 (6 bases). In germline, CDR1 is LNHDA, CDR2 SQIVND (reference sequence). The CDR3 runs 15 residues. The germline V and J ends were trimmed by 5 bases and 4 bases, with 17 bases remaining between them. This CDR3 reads CASSGTGTEGETQYF. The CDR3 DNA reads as TGTGCCAGTAGTGGAACCGGGACTGAGGGAGAGACCCAGTACTTC.

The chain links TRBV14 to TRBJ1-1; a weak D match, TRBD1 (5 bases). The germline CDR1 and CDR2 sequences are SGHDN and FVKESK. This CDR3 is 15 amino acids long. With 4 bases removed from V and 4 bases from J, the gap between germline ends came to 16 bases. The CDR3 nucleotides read TGTGCCAGCAGCCTCCAGGGCTTTTCGCTCACTGAAGCTTTCTTT. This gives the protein CASSLQGFSLTEAFF.

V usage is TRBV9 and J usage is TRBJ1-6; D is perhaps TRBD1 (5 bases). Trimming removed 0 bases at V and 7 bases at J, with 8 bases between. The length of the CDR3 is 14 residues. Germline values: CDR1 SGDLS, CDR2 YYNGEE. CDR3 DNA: TGTGCCAGCAGCGTAGTAGGGGAAAATTCACCCCTCCACTTT. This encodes CASSVVGENSPLHF.

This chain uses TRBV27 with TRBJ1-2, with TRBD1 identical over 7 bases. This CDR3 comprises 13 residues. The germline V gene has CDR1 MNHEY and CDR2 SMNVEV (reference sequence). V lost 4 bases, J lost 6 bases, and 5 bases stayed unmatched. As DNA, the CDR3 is TGTGCCAGCAGTTCGACAGGGTACGATGGCTACACCTTC. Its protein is CASSSTGYDGYTF.

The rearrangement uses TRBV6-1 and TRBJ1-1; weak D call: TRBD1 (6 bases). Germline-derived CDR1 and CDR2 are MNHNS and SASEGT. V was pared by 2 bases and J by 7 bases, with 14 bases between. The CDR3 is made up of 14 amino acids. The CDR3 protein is CASSERSGRGEAFF. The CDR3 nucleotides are TGTGCCAGCAGTGAAAGGTCAGGCAGGGGTGAAGCTTTCTTT.

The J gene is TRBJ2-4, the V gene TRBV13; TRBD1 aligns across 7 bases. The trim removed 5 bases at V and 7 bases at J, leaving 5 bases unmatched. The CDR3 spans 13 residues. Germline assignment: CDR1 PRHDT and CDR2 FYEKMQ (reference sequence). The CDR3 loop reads CASSARQGNIQYF. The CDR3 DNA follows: TGTGCCAGCAGCGCCCGACAGGGCAACATTCAGTACTTC.